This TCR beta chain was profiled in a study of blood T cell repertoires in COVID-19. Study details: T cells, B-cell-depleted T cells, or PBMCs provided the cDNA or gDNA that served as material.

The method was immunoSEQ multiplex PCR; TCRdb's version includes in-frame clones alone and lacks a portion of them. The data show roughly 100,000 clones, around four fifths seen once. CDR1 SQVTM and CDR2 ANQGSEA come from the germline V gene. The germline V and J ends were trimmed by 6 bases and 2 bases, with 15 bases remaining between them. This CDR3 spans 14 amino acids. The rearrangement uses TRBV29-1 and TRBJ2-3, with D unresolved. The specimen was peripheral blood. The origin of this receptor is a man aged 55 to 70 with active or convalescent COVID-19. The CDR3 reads CSVEPRLHTDTQYF. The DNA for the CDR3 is TGCAGCGTAGAACCCCGACTGCACACAGATACGCAGTATTTT.